This T cell receptor beta chain originates from a study of cytomegalovirus exposure and HLA in healthy donors. Study findings and constraints: The authors considered a cluster of highly shared sequence variants likely to be a sequencing artifact. Listed as cytomegalovirus-associated were 150 to 200 TCR beta chains.

Turning to this clone: What it binds is not known.

This PCR relied on a set of 60 Vbeta primers and 13 Jbeta primers. The data were produced by immunoSEQ multiplex PCR, yet TCRdb's version contains in-frame clones alone and is incomplete. The repertoire includes about 150,000 clones, about 75% of them detected once, and approximately 1.5% sits in the top ten. This CDR3 is built from 14 residues. Trimming took 2 bases from V and 0 from J, leaving 7 bases between them. The germline CDR1 and CDR2 sequences are MNHEY and SMNVEV (reference sequence). Sequenced input: PBMCs. The chain links TRBV27 to TRBJ1-1; D is possibly TRBD1 (5 bases). This TCR derives from a woman under 40 in good health and CMV-seronegative. CDR3 DNA sequence: TGTGCCAGCAGTTTACAGGGTATGAACACTGAAGCTTTCTTT. Amino acid sequence: CASSLQGMNTEAFF.